Below, one T cell receptor (beta chain) is given with its context. There are a few counts of this clone. What antigen it recognizes has not been identified. Base qualities were left out, and no much larger clone turns up one base away. The entry originates in a study of blood T cell repertoires in COVID-19 (TCRdb year 2020). About the study as a whole: Samples from collaborators originated in the United States, Italy and Spain and spanned both the acute and convalescent phases of COVID-19. Subjects who had been exposed to COVID-19, were actively infected with it, or had recovered from it provided the deeply sampled blood TCRbeta repertoires that made up the dataset. The samples were drawn from two sources: the first 160 participants of the ongoing ImmuneRACE study, and 1,000 to 1,500 subjects contributed by 6 global collaborators. The prospective study material was composed of cDNA or gDNA derived from T cells, B-cell-depleted T cells, or PBMCs. Where available, HLA class I and class II types were taken from metadata supplied by the sample provider and were not determined by assay-based typing. A freely available public database, intended as a resource for researchers studying the immune response to SARS-CoV-2, is where the repertoires were released. A de-identified subject ID, COVID-19 status, age in years and sex were almost always included in the sample metadata. Overall study results and their limits: The amount of clinical and demographic metadata varied by source and participant and was provided uncurated.

TCRbeta CDR3 regions were amplified from genomic DNA using the immunoSEQ Assay, a bias-controlled multiplex PCR. Per the original workflow: Within the assay, amplification of reference gene primers was used to estimate how many nucleated cells each sample contained. To quantify the absolute abundance of each unique TCRbeta CDR3 rearrangement, sequence reads were collapsed and filtered. For each sample, productive Simpson clonality was calculated as the square root of Simpson's diversity index over productive rearrangements. Not all clones reach the TCRdb copy of this immuneACCESS table, which keeps in-frame sequences only. Checked studies attribute under half of the gap to unresolved V genes and leave the rest unexplained. For V, J and clone size, that table is used; D and trimming come from the DNA. The sample yields fewer than 75,000 clones; 75% to 80% were counted once. The top ten clonotypes cover roughly 6.3% of the sample.

Each collaborating institution followed its own protocols to collect whole blood in K2EDTA tubes. For TCRbeta analysis, collaborators shipped samples as frozen whole blood, isolated PBMCs, or DNA extracted from either of those sample types. This sequence was found in an older woman with acute or convalescent COVID-19. Sequencing was done on a sample of peripheral blood.

The CDR3 protein is CASSKQGYNEKLFF. The DNA sequence follows: TGTGCCAGCAGCAAACAGGGGTACAATGAAAAACTGTTTTTT. The chain couples TRBV7-2 to TRBJ1-4; 7 nucleotides in the junction match TRBD1. CDR1 SGHTA and CDR2 FQGNSA are derived from the germline V gene. V and J are trimmed by 5 bases and 5 bases, and the gene matches miss 5 bases of the junction. From the cysteine up to the phenylalanine, the CDR3 has a length of 14 residues. Here the CDR3 DNA is all that survives: 42 bases in frame from base 1.